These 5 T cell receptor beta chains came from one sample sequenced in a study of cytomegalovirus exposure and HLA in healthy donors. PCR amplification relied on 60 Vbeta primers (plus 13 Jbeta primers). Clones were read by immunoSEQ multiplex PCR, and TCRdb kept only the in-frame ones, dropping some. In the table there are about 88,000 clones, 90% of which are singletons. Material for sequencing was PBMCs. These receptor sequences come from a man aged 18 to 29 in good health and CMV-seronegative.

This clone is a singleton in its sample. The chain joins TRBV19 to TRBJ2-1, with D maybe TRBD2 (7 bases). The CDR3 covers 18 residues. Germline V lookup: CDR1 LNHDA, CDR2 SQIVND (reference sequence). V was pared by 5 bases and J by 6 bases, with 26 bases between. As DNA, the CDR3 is TGTGCCAGTAGTTCCGAGGGAGGGGATTTTACAGGGCTCAATGAGCAGTTCTTC. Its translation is CASSSEGGDFTGLNEQFF.

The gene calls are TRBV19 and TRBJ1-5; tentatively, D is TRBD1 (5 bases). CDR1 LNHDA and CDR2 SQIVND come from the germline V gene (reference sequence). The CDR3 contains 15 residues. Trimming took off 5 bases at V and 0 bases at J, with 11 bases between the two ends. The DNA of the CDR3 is TGTGCCAGTAGTTTCCCGACAGTTAGCAATCAGCCCCAGCATTTT. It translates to CASSFPTVSNQPQHF.

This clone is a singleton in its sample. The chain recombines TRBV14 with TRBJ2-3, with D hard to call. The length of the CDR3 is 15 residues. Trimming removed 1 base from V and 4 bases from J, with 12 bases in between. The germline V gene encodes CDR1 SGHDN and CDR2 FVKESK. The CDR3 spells CASSQVTLRADTQYF. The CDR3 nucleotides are TGTGCCAGCAGCCAAGTGACTCTACGAGCAGATACGCAGTATTTT.

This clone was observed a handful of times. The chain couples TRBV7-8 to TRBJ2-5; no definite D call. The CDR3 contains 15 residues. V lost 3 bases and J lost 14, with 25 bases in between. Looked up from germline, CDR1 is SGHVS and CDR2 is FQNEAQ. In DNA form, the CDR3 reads TGTGCCAGCAGCTTGATCGGTGTTGGGCCTCCTTCCCTCTACTTC. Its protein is CASSLIGVGPPSLYF.

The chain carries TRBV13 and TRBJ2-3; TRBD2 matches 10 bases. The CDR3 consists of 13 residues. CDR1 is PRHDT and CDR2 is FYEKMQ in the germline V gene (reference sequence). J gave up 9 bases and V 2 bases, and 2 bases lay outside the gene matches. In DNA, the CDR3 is TGTGCCAGCAGCTTACTAGCGGGAGTCACGCAGTATTTT. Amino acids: CASSLLAGVTQYF.